The 30 T cell receptor beta chains reported below all come from one sample, sequenced in a study of T cell responses to AZD1222 COVID-19 vaccine. Assay used: immunoSEQ multiplex PCR; TCRdb lists only in-frame clones, some missing. This sample carries 180,000 or so clones, about 90% of them seen once, and the ten largest clones take about 7.2%. Sample: peripheral blood, taken on day 0 of AZD1222 vaccination. These receptors came from an adult in good health.

This chain joins TRBV28 and TRBJ1-2, with TRBD1 matching 8 bases. V shed 4 bases and J 8 bases; nucleotides not matched to a gene: 9. Germline CDR1 MDHEN, CDR2 SYDVKM. This CDR3 is 14 amino acids long. DNA of the CDR3: TGTGCCAGCAGTTCCCGACAGGGGATAGGCGGCTACACCTTC. It is translated as CASSSRQGIGGYTF.

The chain employs TRBV27 and TRBJ2-7; TRBD2 is a possible D gene (6 bases). The germline V gene has CDR1 MNHEY and CDR2 SMNVEV (reference sequence). This CDR3 comprises 12 residues. The ends were cut back, 1 base at V and 6 bases at J, with 7 bases in the middle. In nucleotides, the CDR3 is TGTGCCAGCAGTTTATACGGGAGCGAGCAGTACTTC. Translation: CASSLYGSEQYF.

The chain links TRBV18 to TRBJ1-1; 9 nucleotides align to TRBD1. V was clipped by 3 bases and J by 2 bases; unmatched bases: 4. The CDR3 spans 15 residues. Germline V gene lookup returns CDR1 KGHSH and CDR2 LQKENI. For the CDR3, the DNA is TGTGCCAGCTCACCGAGACAGGGGGAAAACACTGAAGCTTTCTTT. This gives the protein CASSPRQGENTEAFF.

Worth noting for this clone: Compared with germline, one end of the junction differs, possibly owing to a read error. This chain links TRBV4-1 with TRBJ2-7; D may correspond to TRBD1 or TRBD2 (5 bases each). This CDR3 spans 14 amino acids. CDR1 and CDR2 from the germline V gene are MGHRA and YSYEKL. The CDR3 DNA is TGCGCCACCAGCCAAGCCACGACTGGGGGCGAGCAGTACTTC. Amino acids: CATSQATTGGEQYF.

J is TRBJ1-1 and V is TRBV2, with a weak D call TRBD1 (5 bases). This CDR3 is 14 amino acids long. V was cut by 3 bases and J by 0 bases, with 8 bases left in between. Germline V CDR1 and CDR2: SNHLY, FYNNEI. The CDR3 DNA follows: TGTGCCAGCAGTGAGCCGGGACTGAACACTGAAGCTTTCTTT. This gives the protein CASSEPGLNTEAFF.

The V gene is TRBV7-2, the J gene TRBJ2-7; 7 bases match TRBD2. This CDR3 region has 15 residues. Losses at the gene ends were 1 base for V and 1 base for J; bases not matched to a gene: 4. Germline CDR1 is SGHTA and CDR2 is FQGNSA. CDR3 protein: CASSLVGGGSYEQYF. In DNA form, the CDR3 reads TGTGCCAGCAGCTTAGTCGGCGGGGGATCCTACGAGCAGTACTTC.

The chain joins TRBV4-2 to TRBJ1-5; D not resolved. The germline V and J ends were trimmed by 0 bases and 0 bases, with 3 bases remaining between them. CDR3 length equals 14 residues. CDR1 LGHNA and CDR2 YNFKEQ come from the germline V gene. The CDR3 DNA sequence: TGTGCCAGCAGCCAAGAGGTTAGCAATCAGCCCCAGCATTTT. Its protein is CASSQEVSNQPQHF.

This clone has only a few counts. This rearrangement joins TRBV4-3 to TRBJ2-7, with 9 bases that match TRBD2. Germline V CDR1 and CDR2: LGHNA, YSLEER. The CDR3 sequence is 16 residues long. V gave up 3 bases and J gave up 7 bases; unmatched junction bases: 13. The CDR3 loop is CASSQSPLAGGSEQYF. Written as DNA, the CDR3 is TGCGCCAGCAGCCAGAGCCCTCTCGCGGGGGGGAGTGAGCAGTACTTC.

J is TRBJ1-2 and V is TRBV5-1; 10 positions agree with TRBD1. Germline lookup yields CDR1 SGHRS and CDR2 YFSETQ. CDR3 length: 17 residues. V lost 4 bases to trimming and J lost 2 bases; unmatched junction nucleotides: 11. Written as DNA, the CDR3 is TGCGCCAGCAGCAGGACCTCTGACAGGGGGCTAAACTATGGCTACACCTTC. Translated: CASSRTSDRGLNYGYTF.

The chain joins TRBV3-1 (or the pseudogene TRBV3-2) to TRBJ2-5; D unclear. The CDR3 covers 14 residues. Per germline, CDR1 LGHDT and CDR2 YNNKEL (reference sequence). The V and J ends lost 4 bases and 5 bases respectively, with 14 bases between them. The CDR3, as DNA: TGTGCCAGCAGCCTCCTTAAGGGTCAGGAGACCCAGTACTTC. It codes for CASSLLKGQETQYF.

The J gene is TRBJ2-3, the V gene TRBV7-9; D assignment may be TRBD1 or TRBD2 (5 bases each). The CDR3 totals 11 residues. V was clipped by 7 bases and J by 11 bases, with 13 bases between them. Germline CDR1 SEHNR, CDR2 FQNEAQ (reference sequence). The CDR3 reads CASTGGGGQYF. CDR3 coding DNA: TGTGCCAGCACCGGTGGGGGTGGGCAGTATTTT.

The V and J genes are TRBV7-9 and TRBJ2-5; 8 bases are a match to TRBD1. V lost 6 bases to trimming and J lost 6 bases; unmatched junction nucleotides: 12. CDR1 and CDR2 (germline): SEHNR, FQNEAQ (reference sequence). The CDR3 totals 15 residues. The CDR3 protein is CASSPPDRGQKTQYF. CDR3 bases: TGTGCCAGCAGTCCACCCGACAGGGGTCAAAAGACCCAGTACTTC.

This clone appeared once. V is TRBV5-1 and J is TRBJ2-1, with D perhaps TRBD1 or TRBD2 (5 bases each). The V gene lost 6 bases and the J gene lost 7 bases, with 20 bases spanning the gap. The CDR3 has 15 residues. CDR1 and CDR2 (germline): SGHRS, YFSETQ. The CDR3 is CASTPVGRDGNEQFF. The CDR3 DNA follows: TGCGCCAGCACCCCAGTGGGTAGGGACGGGAATGAGCAGTTCTTC.

The V call is TRBV18, the J call TRBJ2-7; 9 nucleotides align to TRBD1. This CDR3 region has 15 residues. CDR1 KGHSH and CDR2 LQKENI come from the germline V gene. V shed 3 bases, J shed 0 bases, and the junction held 3 bases outside the gene matches. CDR3 in DNA: TGTGCCAGCTCACCTCGACAGGGGGGCTCCTACGAGCAGTACTTC. As protein: CASSPRQGGSYEQYF.

This clone was counted between two and nine times. The chain couples TRBV27 to TRBJ1-6; 9 bases line up with TRBD1. The germline CDR1 and CDR2 sequences are MNHEY and SMNVEV (reference sequence). This CDR3 is 17 amino acids long. The trim removed 5 bases at V and 10 bases at J, leaving 15 bases unmatched. Here the CDR3 DNA reads TGTGCCAGCAGTCACGCGACAGGGGGTGGTGTTTTCTCACCCCTCCACTTT. It codes for CASSHATGGGVFSPLHF.

The chain combines TRBV7-3 with TRBJ2-3; 11 nucleotides agree with TRBD2. Per the germline V gene, CDR1 is SGHTA and CDR2 is FQGTGA. CDR3 length equals 19 residues. The V gene end was trimmed by 5 bases and the J gene end by 3 bases; junction bases not matched to a gene: 16. The CDR3 reads CASSATLAGGLTVTDTQYF. The DNA for the CDR3 is TGTGCCAGCAGCGCCACTCTAGCGGGGGGCCTTACGGTGACAGATACGCAGTATTTT.

The chain links TRBV2 to TRBJ1-2, with D unresolved. This CDR3 contains 17 residues. Deletions cut 0 bases from V and 7 bases from J, with 21 bases between. CDR1 and CDR2 from the germline V gene are SNHLY and FYNNEI. The CDR3 nucleotides read TGTGCCAGCAGTGAAGCTGGAAGCCAATTGTCCTTATTTGGCTACACCTTC. It specifies CASSEAGSQLSLFGYTF.

This clone was recorded once. This rearrangement joins TRBV3-1 (or the pseudogene TRBV3-2) to TRBJ1-2, with D possibly being TRBD1 (5 bases). The CDR3 contains 13 residues. The germline V and J ends were trimmed by 4 bases and 4 bases, with 10 bases remaining between them. Germline V gene data show CDR1 as LGHDT and CDR2 as YNNKEL (reference sequence). The CDR3 sequence: CASSPRTLYGYTF. For the CDR3, the DNA is TGTGCCAGCAGCCCCCGGACACTCTATGGCTACACCTTC.

This clone was recorded once. The V gene is TRBV15, the J gene TRBJ2-6; no reliable D call. This CDR3 has 17 amino acids. V was trimmed by 0 bases and J by 3 bases, leaving 12 bases between them. Looked up from germline, CDR1 is LNHNV and CDR2 is YYDKDF (reference sequence). The CDR3 sequence: CATSRDFRVSGANVLTF. CDR3 DNA: TGTGCCACCAGCAGAGACTTCAGAGTGAGTGGGGCCAACGTCCTGACTTTC.

This chain joins TRBV9 and TRBJ2-5, with TRBD1 identical over 8 bases. The CDR3 length is 15 residues. CDR1 and CDR2 from the germline V gene are SGDLS and YYNGEE. J gave up 1 base and V 4 bases, and 6 bases lay outside the gene matches. CDR3 nucleotide sequence: TGTGCCAGCAGCCCCCGGACAGGGCTCCAAGAGACCCAGTACTTC. Amino acids: CASSPRTGLQETQYF.

The chain joins TRBV5-1 to TRBJ2-1; D not certain. The CDR3 contains 14 residues. V dropped 6 bases and J dropped 0 bases, with 10 bases sitting between them. The germline V gene has CDR1 SGHRS and CDR2 YFSETQ. CDR3 bases: TGCGCCAGCAAAGGGCAGAGCTCCTACAATGAGCAGTTCTTC. Translated: CASKGQSSYNEQFF.

The CDR3 nucleotides are TGCGCCAGCAGCTCCGGACAGACTCAAGAGACCCAGTACTTC. It yields the protein CASSSGQTQETQYF. This chain joins TRBV5-1 and TRBJ2-5, with D possibly TRBD1 on 6 matching bases. Germline loops: CDR1 SGHRS, CDR2 YFSETQ. This CDR3 is built from 14 residues. The V gene lost 3 bases and the J gene lost 2 bases, with 11 bases spanning the gap.

This chain uses TRBV29-1 with TRBJ1-1; D unclear. V lost 7 bases and J 1 base, leaving 16 bases between the germline ends. The CDR3 spans 14 residues. Germline V gene sequence: CDR1 SQVTM, CDR2 ANQGSEA. CDR3 sequence: CSASLGRKNTEAFF. CDR3 DNA: TGCAGCGCTAGCCTTGGACGGAAGAACACTGAAGCTTTCTTT. The full variable domain, in which reference TRBV29-1 and TRBJ1-1 provide the parts outside the CDR3, is SAVISQKPSRDICQRGTSLTIQCQVDSQVTMMFWYRQQPGQSLTLIATANQGSEATYESGFVIDKFPISRPNLTFSTLTVSNMSPEDSSIYLCSASLGRKNTEAFFGQGTRLTVV.

CDR3 coding DNA: TGCAGCGTTCCAGGGGCGTTGAGCGAAAAACTGTTTTTT. Its translation: CSVPGALSEKLFF. V is TRBV29-1 and J is TRBJ1-4, with D possibly matching TRBD1 (6 bases). This CDR3 region has 13 residues. Between the trimmed V and J ends, which lost 5 bases and 8 bases, there was a span of 15 bases. The V gene's germline CDR1 is SQVTM and CDR2 ANQGSEA.

CDR3 residues: CASSTRWDSYGYTF. The CDR3 DNA reads as TGTGCCAGCAGTACTAGGTGGGACAGCTATGGCTACACCTTC. The J gene is TRBJ1-2, the V gene TRBV5-5; 7 bases match TRBD1. V shed 5 bases and J 4 bases; nucleotides not matched to a gene: 8. Germline V gene data show CDR1 as SGHKS and CDR2 as YYEKEE (reference sequence). This CDR3 is 14 amino acids long.

This sequence joins TRBV7-9 and TRBJ2-3; possible D gene TRBD2, 7 bases. The CDR3 contains 16 residues. The V gene lost 4 bases and the J gene lost 5 bases, with 19 bases spanning the gap. Germline CDR1 reads SEHNR; CDR2 reads FQNEAQ (reference sequence). CDR3 residues: CASSSPGGRIGDTQYF. The CDR3 DNA follows: TGTGCCAGCAGCTCCCCCGGGGGGCGAATCGGAGATACGCAGTATTTT.

This chain links TRBV9 with TRBJ2-5; possible D gene TRBD2, 7 bases. This CDR3 region has 18 residues. The germline V gene encodes CDR1 SGDLS and CDR2 YYNGEE. Trimming pared 0 bases from V and 5 bases from J, leaving 23 bases between. CDR3 region: CASSVATGGTSGGETQYF. The CDR3 DNA reads as TGTGCCAGCAGCGTAGCTACGGGGGGCACCTCAGGAGGGGAGACCCAGTACTTC.

The chain combines TRBV7-3 with TRBJ2-7, with D possibly matching TRBD1 (5 bases). The V end was cut by 4 bases, the J end by 5 bases, with 12 bases between. The CDR3 totals 13 residues. CDR1 and CDR2 from the germline V gene are SGHTA and FQGTGA. The CDR3 DNA follows: TGTGCCAGCAGCTCTCCAGGGCGCGACGAGCAGTACTTC. The encoded protein is CASSSPGRDEQYF.

This clone has a single count. The chain is built from TRBV10-3 and TRBJ1-3; 7 bases agree with TRBD1. Germline CDR1 ENHRY, CDR2 SYGVKD. V was clipped by 0 bases and J by 3 bases; unmatched bases: 11. This CDR3 comprises 18 residues. Here the CDR3 DNA reads TGTGCCATCAGTGAGTCGAAACCCGAGACAGGGCTTGGAAACACCATATATTTT. It yields the protein CAISESKPETGLGNTIYF.

CDR3 sequence (DNA): TGTGCCAGCTGTAGGGGGTTGGATGCTAACTATGGCTACACCTTC. Encoded protein: CASCRGLDANYGYTF. V gene TRBV6-5 combines with J gene TRBJ1-2, with TRBD1 as a possible D gene (6 bases). The CDR3 runs 15 residues. The germline V gene encodes CDR1 MNHEY and CDR2 SVGAGI. The germline V and J ends were trimmed by 8 bases and 0 bases, with 16 bases remaining between them.